This T cell receptor beta chain was captured in a study of blood T cell repertoires in COVID-19. Across the whole study: Samples came from the United States, Italy and Spain, spanning acute and convalescent COVID-19. PBMCs, B-cell-depleted T cells, or T cells provided the cDNA or gDNA that made up the material.

Original methodology: Amplification from reference gene primers served as the basis for estimated nucleated cell counts. Here immunoSEQ multiplex PCR was the method, and the copy in TCRdb shows in-frame clones only, minus some. The V and J calls and the clone size are those of that table, but D and trimming were determined from the DNA. The sample records roughly 80,000 clones, about four fifths being singletons. The CDR3 consists of 15 residues. V trimming: 0 bases; J trimming: 2 bases; junction bases outside the gene matches: 2. Germline lookup yields CDR1 SGHRS and CDR2 YFSETQ. The sample was peripheral blood. The chain couples TRBV5-1 to TRBJ2-1; TRBD1 matches 7 bases. This sequence was found in a human donor in a cohort sampled during active COVID-19. CDR3 bases: TGCGCCAGCAGCTTGGGTGGGACAGCCTACAATGAGCAGTTCTTC. Translated: CASSLGGTAYNEQFF.